This T cell receptor (beta chain) was observed in a study of blood T cell repertoires in COVID-19. Study background: Whether acute or convalescent, the COVID-19 samples came from the United States, Italy and Spain. T cells, B-cell-depleted T cells, or PBMCs provided the cDNA or gDNA that served as material.

The CDR3 covers 15 residues. Germline CDR1 reads SGHTA; CDR2 reads FQGNSA. V shed 6 bases and J 2 bases; nucleotides not matched to a gene: 5. In the original workflow: Estimated nucleated cell counts came from reference gene primer amplification. Assay: immunoSEQ multiplex PCR; the TCRdb copy retains only in-frame clones and omits some. The DNA was the basis for D and trimming; V, J and clone size are from that table. This sample yields about 240,000 clones, of which about 85% are seen a single time; approximately 2% belongs to the top ten. The specimen sequenced was peripheral blood. This clonotype was sampled from a man under 40 who had recovered from COVID-19. This rearrangement joins TRBV7-2 to TRBJ2-1, with TRBD1 matching over 9 bases. CDR3 DNA: TGTGCCAGCAGTTCCGGGACAGGGACCTACAATGAGCAGTTCTTC. Its translation is CASSSGTGTYNEQFF.